The clone carrying this T cell receptor (beta chain) was detected ten times or more. Its antigen is unknown. TCRdb itself ran the reads through MiXCR, one entry per CDR3 protein. Here the sample spans around 740,000 distinct CDR3 sequences, roughly a third being singletons. The length of the CDR3 is 14 residues. CDR1 is SGHVS, CDR2 FQNEAQ, per germline. After removal of 5 bases from V and 3 bases from J, the junction contained 4 bases not matched to a gene. This record comes from a study of T cell repertoires in cytomegalovirus infection. Study-wide context: CMV infection and matching HLA type were both indicated by public TCR beta signatures.

The study's findings and limits: Dominating the ex vivo response were HLA-C-restricted CMV-specific TCR beta clonotypes. Summed public TCR beta family frequency identified CMV carriers bearing the relevant HLA.

V is TRBV7-8 and J is TRBJ1-1, with 9 bases identical to TRBD1. The specimen sequenced was PBMCs. This TCR was recovered from a human donor in good health (CMV status not recorded). Some clones in this sample may be carry-over from other donors' samples. In nucleotides, the CDR3 is TGTGCCAGCAGCCCCGACAGGGGGGACACTGAAGCTTTCTTT. It codes for CASSPDRGDTEAFF.